The clone carrying this T cell receptor (beta chain) was detected only a few times. The antigen remains undetermined. Germline V gene lookup returns CDR1 MNHEY and CDR2 SVGAGI. Trimming removed 5 bases from V and 5 bases from J, with 12 bases in between. The length of the CDR3 is 14 residues. With constant-segment primers, 5'RACE yielded cDNA libraries of TCR alpha and TCR beta that carried sample barcodes and UMIs. A single record per CDR3 protein comes from TCRdb applying MiXCR to the 5' RACE reads. The sample consists of 550,000 to 600,000 distinct CDR3 sequences, less than 25% of them appearing once. This record belongs to a study of T-cell memory formation after mild COVID-19. On the study more broadly: TCR clustering was largely donor specific. Overall study findings and caveats: Memory from before infection featured some responding clones, which suggests cross-reactive memory joined.

V and J are TRBV6-5 and TRBJ2-2; D not certain. Sequenced sample: PBMCs or a T cell subset sorted from them (not recorded which). This clonotype was obtained from an adult woman who had mild COVID-19 (a few samples of this study predate the infection). Cell type and time point are not known. DNA for the CDR3: TGTGCCAGCAGTGGAGCGAGTAGAACCGGGGAGCTGTTTTTT. Amino acids: CASSGASRTGELFF.